This is a list of T cell receptor beta chains from one sample in a study of identical twins. TCRdb analysed the 5' RACE reads with MiXCR anew, one entry per CDR3 protein. The top ten clones hold more than 0.4% of a sample with about 530,000 distinct CDR3 sequences, roughly 15% of them seen once. The same data also contributed to another study, on yellow fever vaccine responses in identical twins.

Sequencing was performed on CD4+ T cells sorted from blood. These receptors all stem from a woman under 30 in good health. CDR3s include the opening cysteine and the closing phenylalanine or tryptophan. D genes are given only for firm matches. Clone size appears in some rows only: once, few, many, or a class for an expanded clone.

v_call	j_call	clone_size	d_call	cdr3_aa	cdr3_nt
TRBV10-3	TRBJ2-6	-	-	CAISDGERSGANVLTF	TGTGCCATCAGTGATGGAGAGCGCTCTGGGGCCAACGTCCTGACTTTC
TRBV10-3	TRBJ1-1	few	TRBD1	CAIRRDRERTEAFF	TGTGCCATCAGGAGAGACAGGGAACGGACTGAAGCTTTCTTT
TRBV9	TRBJ2-3	-	TRBD2	CASARERGAGGDTQYF	TGTGCCAGCGCAAGAGAGCGGGGGGCCGGGGGAGATACGCAGTATTTT
TRBV5-1	TRBJ2-3	-	TRBD1	CASSWTGRRSSSTDTQYF	TGCGCCAGCAGCTGGACAGGCCGGAGATCGTCTAGCACAGATACGCAGTATTTT
TRBV5-1	TRBJ2-1	-	TRBD2	CASSPGPGGRLAGGPVGEQFF	TGCGCCAGCAGCCCCGGCCCGGGGGGCAGGCTAGCGGGGGGGCCTGTCGGTGAGCAGTTCTTC
TRBV7-9	TRBJ1-1	few	-	CASSLSGARGTEAFF	TGTGCCAGCAGCTTATCCGGGGCCAGGGGCACTGAAGCTTTCTTT
TRBV15	TRBJ2-7	few	TRBD2	CATSRGGLAGDRLEQYF	TGTGCCACCAGCAGGGGGGGACTAGCGGGAGATCGGCTCGAGCAGTACTTC
TRBV20-1	TRBJ1-5	few	TRBD1	CSAREPTGQVEQPQHF	TGCAGTGCTAGAGAACCTACGGGACAGGTGGAACAGCCCCAGCATTTT
TRBV7-8	TRBJ2-7	few	-	CASSPDLEQYF	TGTGCCAGCAGCCCCGATTTGGAGCAGTACTTC
TRBV5-5	TRBJ2-2	-	-	CASSHGYGADTGELFF	TGTGCCAGCAGCCATGGATACGGGGCGGACACCGGGGAGCTGTTTTTT
TRBV6-5	TRBJ2-1	-	-	CASSYGVGGGGEQFF	TGTGCCAGCAGTTACGGGGTCGGAGGGGGGGGCGAGCAGTTCTTC
TRBV12-5	TRBJ2-2	-	-	CASLGRGDTGELFF	TGTGCTAGTTTAGGACGTGGGGACACCGGGGAGCTGTTTTTT
TRBV28	TRBJ2-5	few	-	CASSFRALLVRETQYF	TGTGCCAGCAGTTTTAGGGCACTACTAGTCCGAGAGACCCAGTACTTC
TRBV12-3/TRBV12-4	TRBJ1-2	many	-	CASSTGNRDYGYTF	TGTGCCAGCAGTACAGGGAATAGGGACTATGGCTACACCTTC
TRBV2	TRBJ2-1	-	-	CASTQGLQNEQFF	TGTGCCAGCACTCAGGGACTGCAGAATGAGCAGTTCTTC
TRBV10-3	TRBJ1-4	few	-	CAISEAGSSEKLFF	TGTGCCATCAGTGAAGCGGGGAGTAGCGAAAAACTGTTTTTT
TRBV12-3/TRBV12-4	TRBJ2-1	few	-	CASSRPGSNNEQFF	TGTGCCAGCAGCCGCCCCGGCAGTAACAATGAGCAGTTCTTC
TRBV9	TRBJ2-7	few	TRBD2	CASSRGLAGGYEQYF	TGTGCCAGCAGCCGGGGACTAGCGGGAGGTTACGAGCAGTACTTC